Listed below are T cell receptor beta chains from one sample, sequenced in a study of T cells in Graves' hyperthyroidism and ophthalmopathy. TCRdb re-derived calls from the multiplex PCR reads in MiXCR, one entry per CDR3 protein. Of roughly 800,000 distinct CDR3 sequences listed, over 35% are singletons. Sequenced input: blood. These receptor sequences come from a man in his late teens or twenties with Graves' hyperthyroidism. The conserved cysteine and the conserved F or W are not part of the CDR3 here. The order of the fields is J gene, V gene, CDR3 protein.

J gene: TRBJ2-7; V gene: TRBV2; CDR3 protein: ASSPQFTYEQY
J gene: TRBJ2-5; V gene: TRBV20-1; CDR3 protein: SAPSLDRAWETQY
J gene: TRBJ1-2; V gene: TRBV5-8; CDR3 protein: ASSRGQGLHGYT
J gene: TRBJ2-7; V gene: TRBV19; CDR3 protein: ASSINRGLAVEQY
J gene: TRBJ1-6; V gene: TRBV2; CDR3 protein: ATEVGREPSPLH
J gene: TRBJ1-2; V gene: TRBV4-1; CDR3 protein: ASSQGRQAPYGYT
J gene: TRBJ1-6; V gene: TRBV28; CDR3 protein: ASSWTPNNSPLH
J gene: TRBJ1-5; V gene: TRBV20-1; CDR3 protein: SAGGPGSNQPQH
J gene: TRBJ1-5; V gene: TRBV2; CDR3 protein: ASGLGVANQPQH
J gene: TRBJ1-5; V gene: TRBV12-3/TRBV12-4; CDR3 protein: ASSLMASGAQPQH
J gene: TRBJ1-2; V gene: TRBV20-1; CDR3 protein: SAWGHNYGYT
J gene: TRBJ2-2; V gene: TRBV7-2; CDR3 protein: ASSLLAPSSGGKDGELF
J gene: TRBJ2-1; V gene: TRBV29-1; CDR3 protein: SVVPGTSGINEQF
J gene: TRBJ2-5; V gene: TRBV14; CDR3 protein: ASSQGAGTGKETQY
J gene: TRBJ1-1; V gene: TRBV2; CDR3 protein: ASSEDRGNTGAF
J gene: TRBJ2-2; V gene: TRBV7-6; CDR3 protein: ASSAPTGTENTGELF
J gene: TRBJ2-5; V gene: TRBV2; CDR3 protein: ASSGDAGTQY
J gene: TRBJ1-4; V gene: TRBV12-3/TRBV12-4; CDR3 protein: ASKKWGNEKLF
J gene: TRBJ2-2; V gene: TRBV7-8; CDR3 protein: ASSLVGGPGELF
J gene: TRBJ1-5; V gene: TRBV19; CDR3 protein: ASSIASGTGEQPQH
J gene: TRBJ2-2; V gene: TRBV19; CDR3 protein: ASSIVGELF
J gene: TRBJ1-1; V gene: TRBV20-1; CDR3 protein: SARGGARTEAF
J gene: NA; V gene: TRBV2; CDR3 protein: ASSDRGQNEQF
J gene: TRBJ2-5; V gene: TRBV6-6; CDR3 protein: ASSYSVQETQY
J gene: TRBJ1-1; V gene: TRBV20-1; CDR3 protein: SARRDQNTEAF
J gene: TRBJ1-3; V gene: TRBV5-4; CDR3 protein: ASRPQGPPSGNTIY
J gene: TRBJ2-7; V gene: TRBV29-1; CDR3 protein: SARKEGYEQY
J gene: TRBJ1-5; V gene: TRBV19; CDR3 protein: PSSMGQGPNQPQH
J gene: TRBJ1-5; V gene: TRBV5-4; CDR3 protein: ASSQDVGGENQPQH
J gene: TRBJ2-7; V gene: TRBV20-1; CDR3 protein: SARGTSLDEQY
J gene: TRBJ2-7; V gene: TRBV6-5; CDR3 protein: ASSPFQTEAYEQY
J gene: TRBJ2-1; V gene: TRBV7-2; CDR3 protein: ASSVSREQF
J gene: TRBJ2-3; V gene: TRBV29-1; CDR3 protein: SVVTPDTQY
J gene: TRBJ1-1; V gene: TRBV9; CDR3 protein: ASSASGTGVMNTEAF
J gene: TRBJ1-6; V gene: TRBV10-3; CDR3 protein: AIRGGSANSPLH
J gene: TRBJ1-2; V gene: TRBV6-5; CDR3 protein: ASSLGQGLHGYT
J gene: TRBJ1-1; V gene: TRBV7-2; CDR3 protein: ASSQPRTGDRNTEAF
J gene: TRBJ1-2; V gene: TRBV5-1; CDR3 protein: ASSLGQANYGYT
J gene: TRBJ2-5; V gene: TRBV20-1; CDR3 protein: SPRSETQY
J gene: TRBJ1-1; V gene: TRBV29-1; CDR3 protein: SARQEAF
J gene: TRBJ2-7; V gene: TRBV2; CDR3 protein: ASSAYSRGWLYEQY
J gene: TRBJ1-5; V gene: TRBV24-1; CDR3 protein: ATSVPTPNQPQH